This T cell receptor (beta chain) emerged from a study of blood T cell repertoires in COVID-19 (dated by TCRdb to 2018 to 2020). Looking at the study overall: The collaborator samples originated in the United States, Italy and Spain and spanned the acute and convalescent phases of COVID-19. The prospective study material was composed of cDNA or gDNA derived from T cells, B-cell-depleted T cells, or PBMCs. A de-identified subject ID, COVID-19 status, age in years and sex were almost always included in the sample metadata. The samples were drawn from two sources: the first 160 participants of the ongoing ImmuneRACE study, and 1,200 or so subjects contributed by 6 global collaborators. The dataset comprised deeply sampled blood TCRbeta repertoires from subjects exposed to, actively infected with, or recovered from COVID-19. Where available, HLA class I and class II types were taken from metadata supplied by the sample provider and were not determined by assay-based typing. The repertoires were made available in a free public database intended to serve as a resource for research on the immune response to SARS-CoV-2. Broad study findings and their caveats: Clinical and demographic metadata were provided uncurated, with the amount varying by source and participant.

As concerns this clone: The target of this receptor is not known. It has no much larger one-base neighbor in the sample; base qualities were not kept.

Enrolling through a virtual design, the prospective study's participants ranged in age from roughly 18 to 95 years and lived across about two dozen United States geographic areas. In the prospective study, participants were assigned to cohorts based on the clinical history participants reported in a screening survey and a study questionnaire. Exposed participants had been in contact with someone with a PCR-confirmed or clinician-diagnosed COVID-19 case within 2 weeks of study entry. Each participant in the prospective study had whole blood, serum and a nasopharyngeal or oropharyngeal swab collected by mobile phlebotomists. Additional blood draws and questionnaires over an approximately 2-month period could optionally be provided by prospective study participants. Before DNA extraction, prospective study blood samples were shipped either frozen or at room temperature. Counted from cysteine to phenylalanine, this CDR3 has 14 amino acids. CDR3 DNA is the only sequence kept; it has 42 bases, read in frame from the first base. Sequences SGHAT (CDR1) and FQNNGV (CDR2) are obtained from the germline V gene. V loses 2 bases at its end and J loses 3 bases; junction bases beyond the gene matches: 4.

TCRbeta CDR3 regions were amplified from genomic DNA using the immunoSEQ Assay, a bias-controlled multiplex PCR. For the original study's pipeline: The number of nucleated cells in each sample was estimated by amplification of reference gene primers within the assay. To quantify the absolute abundance of each unique TCRbeta CDR3 rearrangement, sequence reads were collapsed and filtered. For each sample, productive Simpson clonality was calculated by taking the square root of Simpson's diversity index across productive rearrangements. Here the immuneACCESS table is served through TCRdb, limited to in-frame sequences with V and J called. Missing clones are a known gap in these copies; in checked studies unresolved V genes cover under half, and the rest lacks a known reason. V and J calls and clone size come straight from that table; D and trimming were deduced from the DNA. The table for this sample lists approximately 300,000 clones; 85% of them were counted only once. Clones ranked in the top ten supply around 1.8% of the sample.

Sequencing was carried out using PBMCs or T cells enriched from blood (not recorded which). The receptor chain draws on TRBV11-2 and TRBJ2-7, and 7 junction bases match TRBD1. The clonotype originates from a woman in her twenties or thirties who had been exposed to COVID-19. The CDR3 protein: CASSLSQGYYEQYF. The DNA sequence reads TGTGCCAGCAGCTTATCACAGGGGTACTACGAGCAGTACTTC.